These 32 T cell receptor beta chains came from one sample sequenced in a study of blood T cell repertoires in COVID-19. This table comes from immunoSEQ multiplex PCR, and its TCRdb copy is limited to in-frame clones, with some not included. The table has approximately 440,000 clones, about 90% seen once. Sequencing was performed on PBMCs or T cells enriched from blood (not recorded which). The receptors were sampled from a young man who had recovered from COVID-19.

CDR3 sequence: CASSQGQGIRSPLHF. The DNA of the CDR3 is TGTGCCAGCAGCCAAGGACAGGGCATCCGTTCACCCCTCCACTTT. The chain has TRBV3-1 (or the pseudogene TRBV3-2) and TRBJ1-6, with TRBD1 identical over 7 bases. Trimming cost V 1 base and J 9 bases; bases outside gene matches: 6. CDR1 is LGHDT, CDR2 YNNKEL, per germline (reference sequence). The CDR3 length is 15 residues.

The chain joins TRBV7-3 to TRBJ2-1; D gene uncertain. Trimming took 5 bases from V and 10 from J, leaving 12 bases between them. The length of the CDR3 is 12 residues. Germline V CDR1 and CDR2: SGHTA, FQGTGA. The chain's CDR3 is CASSVGYGEQFF. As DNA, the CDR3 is TGTGCCAGCAGCGTCGGGTATGGCGAGCAGTTCTTC.

The CDR3 DNA reads as TGTGCCAGCCGGGGGGGGCCACAGAGGGACACTGAAGCTTTCTTT. The encoded protein is CASRGGPQRDTEAFF. The V and J genes are TRBV3-1 (or the pseudogene TRBV3-2) and TRBJ1-1; possibly TRBD1 for D (6 bases). Germline assignment: CDR1 LGHDT and CDR2 YNNKEL (reference sequence). The CDR3 consists of 15 residues. The V and J ends lost 8 bases and 3 bases respectively, with 19 bases between them.

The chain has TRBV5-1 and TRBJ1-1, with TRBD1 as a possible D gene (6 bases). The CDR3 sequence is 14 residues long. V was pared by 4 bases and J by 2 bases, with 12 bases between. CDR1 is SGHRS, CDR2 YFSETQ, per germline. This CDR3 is CASSGADSNTEAFF. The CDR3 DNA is TGCGCCAGCAGCGGCGCGGACAGTAACACTGAAGCTTTCTTT.

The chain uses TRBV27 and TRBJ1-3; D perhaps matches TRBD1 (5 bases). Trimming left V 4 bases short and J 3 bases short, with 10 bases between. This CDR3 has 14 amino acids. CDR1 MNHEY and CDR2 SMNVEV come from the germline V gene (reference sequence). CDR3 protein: CASSSGTYGNTIYF. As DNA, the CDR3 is TGTGCCAGCAGTTCCGGGACTTATGGAAACACCATATATTTT.

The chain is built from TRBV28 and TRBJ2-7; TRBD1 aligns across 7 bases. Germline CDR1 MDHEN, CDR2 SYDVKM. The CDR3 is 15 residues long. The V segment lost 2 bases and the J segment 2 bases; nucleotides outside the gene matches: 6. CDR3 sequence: CASSLGGQAAYEQYF. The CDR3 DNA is TGTGCCAGCAGTTTAGGAGGACAGGCCGCCTACGAGCAGTACTTC. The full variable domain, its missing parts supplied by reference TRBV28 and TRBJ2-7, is DVKVTQSSRYLVKRTGEKVFLECVQDMDHENMFWYRQDPGLGLRLIYFSYDVKMKEKGDIPEGYSVSREKKERFSLILESASTNQTSMYLCASSLGGQAAYEQYFGPGTRLTVT.

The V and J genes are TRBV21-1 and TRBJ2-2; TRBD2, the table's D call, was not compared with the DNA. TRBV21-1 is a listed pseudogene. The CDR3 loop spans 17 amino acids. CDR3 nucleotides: TGTGCCAGCGAAGGTGGAACTAAGCGGGACAAAACCGGGGAGCTGTTTTTT. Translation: CASEGGTKRDKTGELFF.

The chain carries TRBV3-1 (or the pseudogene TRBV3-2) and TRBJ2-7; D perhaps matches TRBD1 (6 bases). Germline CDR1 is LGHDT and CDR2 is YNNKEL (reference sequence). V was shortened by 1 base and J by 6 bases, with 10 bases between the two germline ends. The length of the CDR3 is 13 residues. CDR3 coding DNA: TGTGCCAGCAGCCAAGGTGGGGGCGCCGAGCAGTACTTC. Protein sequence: CASSQGGGAEQYF.

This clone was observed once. The CDR3 loop reads CASGQVQPQHF. The CDR3 nucleotides read TGTGCCAGCGGACAGGTTCAGCCCCAGCATTTT. The rearrangement uses TRBV2 and TRBJ1-5; TRBD1 agrees at 7 bases. The CDR3 totals 11 residues. The V segment lost 8 bases and the J segment 6 bases; nucleotides outside the gene matches: 1. Germline CDR1 reads SNHLY; CDR2 reads FYNNEI.

CDR3: CASSPRDREWTDTQYF. CDR3 in DNA: TGTGCCAGCAGCCCCCGGGACAGGGAGTGGACAGATACGCAGTATTTT. The rearrangement uses TRBV7-8 and TRBJ2-3, with 9 bases fitting TRBD1. The CDR3 is 16 residues long. Germline CDR1 SGHVS, CDR2 FQNEAQ. V shed 5 bases, J shed 3 bases, and the junction held 9 bases outside the gene matches.

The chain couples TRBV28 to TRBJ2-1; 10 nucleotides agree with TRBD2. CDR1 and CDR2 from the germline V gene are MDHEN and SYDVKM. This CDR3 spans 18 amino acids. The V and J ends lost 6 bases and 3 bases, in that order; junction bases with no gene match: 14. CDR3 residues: CASSIATSGNYGYNEQFF. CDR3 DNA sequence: TGTGCCAGCAGCATCGCTACTAGCGGGAATTATGGCTACAATGAGCAGTTCTTC.

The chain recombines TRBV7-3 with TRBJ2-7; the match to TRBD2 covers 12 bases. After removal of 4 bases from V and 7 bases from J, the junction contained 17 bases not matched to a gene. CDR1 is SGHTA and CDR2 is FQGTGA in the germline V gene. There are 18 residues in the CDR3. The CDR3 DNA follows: TGTGCCAGCAGCTCCGGGCGGCCTAGCGGGAGGGCGCAGGAAGAGCAGTACTTC. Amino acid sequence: CASSSGRPSGRAQEEQYF.

CDR3 loop: CASSLDSSSYNEQFF. CDR3 nucleotides: TGTGCCAGCAGTTTGGACAGCAGCTCCTACAATGAGCAGTTCTTC. The gene calls are TRBV6-5 and TRBJ2-1, with D perhaps TRBD1 (6 bases). The germline CDR1 and CDR2 sequences are MNHEY and SVGAGI. The CDR3 has 15 residues. Trimming stripped 4 bases from V and 0 bases from J, with 10 bases between.

In DNA form, the CDR3 reads TGTGCCAGCAGCCCCGGACAGGGAAGGAGGGGGAATGGCTACACCTTC. Amino acids: CASSPGQGRRGNGYTF. This chain links TRBV14 with TRBJ1-2; TRBD1 matches at 8 bases. The junction had 13 bases not matched to a gene; V was cut back by 4 bases and J by 6 bases. Germline lookup yields CDR1 SGHDN and CDR2 FVKESK. This CDR3 has 16 residues.

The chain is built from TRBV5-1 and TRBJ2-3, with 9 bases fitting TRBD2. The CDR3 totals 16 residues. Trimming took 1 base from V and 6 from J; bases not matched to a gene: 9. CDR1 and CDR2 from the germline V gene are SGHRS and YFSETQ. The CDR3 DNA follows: TGCGCCAGCAGCTTGCCTAGCGGGGCCAATCTGGATACGCAGTATTTT. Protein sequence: CASSLPSGANLDTQYF. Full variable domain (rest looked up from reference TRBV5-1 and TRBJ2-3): KAGVTQTPRYLIKTRGQQVTLSCSPISGHRSVSWYQQTPGQGLQFLFEYFSETQRNKGNFPGRFSGRQFSNSRSEMNVSTLELGDSALYLCASSLPSGANLDTQYFGPGTRLTVL.

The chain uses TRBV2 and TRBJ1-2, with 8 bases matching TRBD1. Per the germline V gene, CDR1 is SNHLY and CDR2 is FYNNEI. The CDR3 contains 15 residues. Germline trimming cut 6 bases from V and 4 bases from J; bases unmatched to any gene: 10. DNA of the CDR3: TGTGCCAGCAGCTTAGACAGGGGCCGAGCCTATGGCTACACCTTC. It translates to CASSLDRGRAYGYTF.

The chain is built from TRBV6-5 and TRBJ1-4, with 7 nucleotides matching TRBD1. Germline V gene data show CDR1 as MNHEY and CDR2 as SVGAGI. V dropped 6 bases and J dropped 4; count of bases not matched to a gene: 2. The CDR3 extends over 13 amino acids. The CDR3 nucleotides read TGTGCCAGCAGGACAGGGTATAATGAAAAACTGTTTTTT. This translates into CASRTGYNEKLFF.

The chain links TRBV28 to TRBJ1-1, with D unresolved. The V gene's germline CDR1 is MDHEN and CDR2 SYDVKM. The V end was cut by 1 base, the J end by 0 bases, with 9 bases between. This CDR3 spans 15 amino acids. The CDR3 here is CASSLSIRLNTEAFF. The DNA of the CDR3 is TGTGCCAGCAGTTTATCGATCAGGCTGAACACTGAAGCTTTCTTT.

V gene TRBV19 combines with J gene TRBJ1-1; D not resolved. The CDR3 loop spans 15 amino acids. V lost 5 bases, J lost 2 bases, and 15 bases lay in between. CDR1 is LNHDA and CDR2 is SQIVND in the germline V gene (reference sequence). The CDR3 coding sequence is TGTGCCAGTAGTGCGTATGGAGGCCCCAACACTGAAGCTTTCTTT. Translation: CASSAYGGPNTEAFF. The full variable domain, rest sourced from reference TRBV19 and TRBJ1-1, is DGGITQSPKYLFRKEGQNVTLSCEQNLNHDAMYWYRQDPGQGLRLIYYSQIVNDFQKGDIAEGYSVSREKKESFPLTVTSAQKNPTAFYLCASSAYGGPNTEAFFGQGTRLTVV.

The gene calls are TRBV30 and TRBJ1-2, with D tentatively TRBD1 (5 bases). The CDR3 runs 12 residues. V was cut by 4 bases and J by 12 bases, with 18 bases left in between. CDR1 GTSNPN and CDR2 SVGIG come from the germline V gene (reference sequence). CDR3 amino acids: CAWKKEGFQDTF. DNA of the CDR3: TGTGCCTGGAAGAAGGAGGGGTTTCAGGACACCTTC.

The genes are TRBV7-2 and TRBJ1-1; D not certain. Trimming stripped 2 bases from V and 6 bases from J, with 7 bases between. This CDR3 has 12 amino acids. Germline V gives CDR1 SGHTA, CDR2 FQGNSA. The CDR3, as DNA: TGTGCCAGCAGCTTAATAACACCTGAAGCTTTCTTT. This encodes CASSLITPEAFF. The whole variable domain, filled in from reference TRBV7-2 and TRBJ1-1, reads GAGVSQSPSNKVTEKGKDVELRCDPISGHTALYWYRQSLGQGLEFLIYFQGNSAPDKSGLPSDRFSAERTGGSVSTLTIQRTQQEDSAVYLCASSLITPEAFFGQGTRLTVV.

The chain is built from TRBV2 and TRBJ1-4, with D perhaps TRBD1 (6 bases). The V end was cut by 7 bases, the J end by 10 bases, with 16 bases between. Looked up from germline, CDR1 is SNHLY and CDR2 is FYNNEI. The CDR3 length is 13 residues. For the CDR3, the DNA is TGTGCCAGCACCCCATCCAAAGGGGGAAAACTGTTTTTT. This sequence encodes CASTPSKGGKLFF.

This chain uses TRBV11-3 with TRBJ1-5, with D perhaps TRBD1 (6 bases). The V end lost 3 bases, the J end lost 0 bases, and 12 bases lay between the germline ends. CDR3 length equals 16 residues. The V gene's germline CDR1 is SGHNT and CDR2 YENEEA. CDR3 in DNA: TGTGCCAGCAGCTTTAACCGACAGGATAGCAATCAGCCCCAGCATTTT. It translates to CASSFNRQDSNQPQHF.

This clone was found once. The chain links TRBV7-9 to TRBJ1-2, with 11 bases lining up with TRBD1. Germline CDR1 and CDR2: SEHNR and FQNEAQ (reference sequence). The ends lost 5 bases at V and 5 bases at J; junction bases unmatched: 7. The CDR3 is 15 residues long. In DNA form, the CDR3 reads TGTGCCAGCAGCAGCCGGGACAGGGGGTGGTATGGCTACACCTTC. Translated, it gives CASSSRDRGWYGYTF.

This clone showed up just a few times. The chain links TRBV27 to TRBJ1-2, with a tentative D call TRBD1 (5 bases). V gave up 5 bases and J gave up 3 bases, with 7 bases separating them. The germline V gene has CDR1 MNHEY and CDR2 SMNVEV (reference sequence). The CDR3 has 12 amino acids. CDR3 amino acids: CASSEQDYGYTF. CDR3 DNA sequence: TGTGCCAGCAGTGAACAGGACTATGGCTACACCTTC.

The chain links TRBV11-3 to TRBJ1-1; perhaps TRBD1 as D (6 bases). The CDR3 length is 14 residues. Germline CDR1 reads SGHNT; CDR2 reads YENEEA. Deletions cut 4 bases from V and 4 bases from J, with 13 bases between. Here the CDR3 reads CASSSTGEITEAFF. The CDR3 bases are TGTGCCAGCAGCTCGACAGGAGAAATCACTGAAGCTTTCTTT.

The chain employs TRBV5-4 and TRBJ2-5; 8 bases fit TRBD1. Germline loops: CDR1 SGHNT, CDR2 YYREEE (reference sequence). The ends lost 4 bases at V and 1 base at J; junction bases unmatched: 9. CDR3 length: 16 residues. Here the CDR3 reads CASSRTGRKGQETQYF. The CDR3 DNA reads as TGTGCCAGCAGCCGGACAGGGCGGAAGGGCCAAGAGACCCAGTACTTC. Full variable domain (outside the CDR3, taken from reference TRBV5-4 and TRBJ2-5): ETGVTQSPTHLIKTRGQQVTLRCSSQSGHNTVSWYQQALGQGPQFIFQYYREEENGRGNFPPRFSGLQFPNYSSELNVNALELDDSALYLCASSRTGRKGQETQYFGPGTRLLVL.

CDR3 in amino acids: CASSPASGGAGELFF. CDR3 bases: TGTGCCAGCAGCCCCGCTAGCGGGGGAGCCGGGGAGCTGTTTTTT. The chain recombines TRBV7-9 with TRBJ2-2, with 10 bases matching TRBD2. In germline, CDR1 is SEHNR, CDR2 FQNEAQ (reference sequence). Trimming at V came to 5 bases and at J to 6 bases, leaving 6 bases not matched to a gene. This CDR3 has 15 residues.

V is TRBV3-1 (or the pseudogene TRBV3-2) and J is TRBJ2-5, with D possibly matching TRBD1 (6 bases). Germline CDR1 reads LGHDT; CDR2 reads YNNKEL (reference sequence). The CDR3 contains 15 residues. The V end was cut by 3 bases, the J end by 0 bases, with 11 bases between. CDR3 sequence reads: CASSHEGEYQETQYF. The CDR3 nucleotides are TGTGCCAGCAGCCACGAGGGGGAGTACCAAGAGACCCAGTACTTC.

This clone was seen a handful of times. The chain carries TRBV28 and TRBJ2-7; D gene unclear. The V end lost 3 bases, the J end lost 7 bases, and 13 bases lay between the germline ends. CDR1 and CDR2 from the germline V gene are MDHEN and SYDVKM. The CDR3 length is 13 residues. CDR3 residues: CASSFPVLPEQYF. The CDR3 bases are TGTGCCAGCAGTTTCCCTGTTCTTCCGGAGCAGTACTTC.

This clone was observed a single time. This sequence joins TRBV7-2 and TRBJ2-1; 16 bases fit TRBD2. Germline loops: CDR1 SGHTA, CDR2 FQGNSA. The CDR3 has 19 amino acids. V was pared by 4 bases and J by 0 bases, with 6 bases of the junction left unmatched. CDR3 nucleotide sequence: TGTGCCAGCAGCTCGGGGACTAGCGGGAGGGTGAGCTCCTACAATGAGCAGTTCTTC. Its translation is CASSSGTSGRVSSYNEQFF.

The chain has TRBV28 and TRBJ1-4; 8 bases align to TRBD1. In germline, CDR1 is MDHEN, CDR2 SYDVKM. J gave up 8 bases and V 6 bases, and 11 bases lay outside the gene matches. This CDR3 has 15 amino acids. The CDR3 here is CASSRQGLEREKLFF. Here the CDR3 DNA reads TGTGCCAGCAGCCGACAGGGGCTCGAACGGGAAAAACTGTTTTTT.